One sample yielded the 15 T cell receptor beta chains listed below, sequenced in a study of post-analysis software for immune sequencing data. Study results and caveats: Compared with controls, patients had more of roughly five TRBV segments, including TRBV5-6, TRBV5-1 and TRBV20-1.

Their specific antigens are unknown. TCR beta libraries were prepared from cDNA with unique molecular identifiers. TCRdb redid the calling of the PCR reads with MiXCR, one entry per CDR3 protein. This sample has under 200,000 distinct CDR3 sequences, with approximately 30% found just once. Sequencing input: blood. The receptors were gathered from a girl between 2 and 17 years old with multiple sclerosis.

This clonotype was observed a few times. This rearrangement joins TRBV20-1 to TRBJ1-5, with D tentatively TRBD1 (6 bases). The V and J ends lost 4 bases and 4 bases respectively, with 14 bases between them. CDR3 size: 14 residues. Germline V gene lookup returns CDR1 DFQATT and CDR2 SNEGSKA (reference sequence). CDR3 bases: TGCAGTGCTACCCCGGACAGAAATAATCAGCCCCAGCATTTT. This translates into CSATPDRNNQPQHF.

This chain links TRBV4-2 with TRBJ2-2; D gene uncertain. V was trimmed by 0 bases and J by 6 bases, leaving 5 bases between them. Looked up from germline, CDR1 is LGHNA and CDR2 is YNFKEQ. The CDR3 totals 13 residues. The CDR3 protein is CASSQDKAGELFF. In nucleotides, the CDR3 is TGTGCCAGCAGCCAAGATAAGGCCGGGGAGCTGTTTTTT.

This clonotype was seen repeatedly, ten times or more. The V call is TRBV11-2, the J call TRBJ2-3, with 12 bases identical to TRBD2. This CDR3 has 16 residues. Germline values: CDR1 SGHAT, CDR2 FQNNGV. The ends lost 6 bases at V and 5 bases at J; junction bases unmatched: 9. This CDR3 reads CASRQASGRAEDTQYF. CDR3 sequence (DNA): TGTGCCAGCAGACAAGCTAGCGGGAGGGCCGAAGATACGCAGTATTTT.

This chain uses TRBV28 with TRBJ1-5; D may be TRBD1 (6 bases). This CDR3 is built from 18 residues. Germline lookup yields CDR1 MDHEN and CDR2 SYDVKM. The V and J ends lost 4 bases and 2 bases respectively, with 21 bases between them. The CDR3: CASSSPLGGQAGNQPQHF. The CDR3 region has the DNA TGTGCCAGCAGTTCCCCCCTTGGGGGGCAGGCTGGCAATCAGCCCCAGCATTTT.

This clonotype was counted a few times. The rearrangement links TRBV5-1 to TRBJ1-6, with D unclear. The CDR3 runs 15 residues. The V and J ends lost 3 bases and 4 bases respectively, with 11 bases between them. Germline CDR1 and CDR2: SGHRS and YFSETQ. CDR3 sequence (DNA): TGCGCCAGCAGCTCGGGGTTGGGATATAATTCACCCCTCCACTTT. It encodes CASSSGLGYNSPLHF. The full variable domain, rest sourced from reference TRBV5-1 and TRBJ1-6, is KAGVTQTPRYLIKTRGQQVTLSCSPISGHRSVSWYQQTPGQGLQFLFEYFSETQRNKGNFPGRFSGRQFSNSRSEMNVSTLELGDSALYLCASSSGLGYNSPLHFGNGTRLTVT.

A few counts support this clonotype. The chain has TRBV12-3 or TRBV12-4 and TRBJ2-1; a weak D match, TRBD2 (5 bases). There are 14 residues in the CDR3. V was clipped by 5 bases and J by 9 bases, with 17 bases between them. The CDR3 sequence is CASSLSQRVGEQFF. DNA for the CDR3: TGTGCCAGCAGTCTGAGTCAGAGGGTTGGTGAGCAGTTCTTC.

This chain joins TRBV18 and TRBJ1-2, with D possibly being TRBD1 (5 bases). The CDR3 loop spans 17 amino acids. V was trimmed by 3 bases and J by 5 bases, leaving 22 bases between them. Looked up from germline, CDR1 is KGHSH and CDR2 is LQKENI. The CDR3 coding sequence is TGTGCCAGCTCACCCGGACAATTAAGGGGCCCGGATTATGGCTACACCTTC. Translated: CASSPGQLRGPDYGYTF.

The genes are TRBV19 and TRBJ1-1; 8 nucleotides align to TRBD1. The CDR3 runs 17 residues. V shed 6 bases, J shed 3 bases, and the junction held 15 bases outside the gene matches. Germline-derived CDR1 and CDR2 are LNHDA and SQIVND (reference sequence). The CDR3 sequence is CASSNTLSDRGDTEAFF. Written as DNA, the CDR3 is TGTGCCAGTAGCAATACTCTTTCCGACAGGGGCGACACTGAAGCTTTCTTT.

This clonotype was recorded many times. The chain links TRBV7-3 to TRBJ2-3; TRBD2 aligns across 9 bases. This CDR3 has 15 amino acids. Trimming took 2 bases from V and 10 from J; bases not matched to a gene: 10. Germline V lookup: CDR1 SGHTA, CDR2 FQGTGA. In DNA, the CDR3 is TGTGCCAGCAGCTTATCAGCTAGCGGGGCCCCCGCGCAGTATTTT. As protein: CASSLSASGAPAQYF.

This rearrangement joins TRBV7-2 to TRBJ2-5; D uncertain. The J call may be faulty, since TRBJ2-7 better matches the DNA end. This CDR3 comprises 12 residues. Germline CDR1 reads SGHTA; CDR2 reads FQGNSA. In nucleotides, the CDR3 is TGTGCCAGCAGCTTACTAGGGCGCGAGCAGTACTTC. It is translated as CASSLLGREQYF.

The table lists this clonotype with many counts. This sequence joins TRBV28 and TRBJ2-1; D not certain. V lost 6 bases and J 6 bases, leaving 15 bases between the germline ends. Germline CDR1 reads MDHEN; CDR2 reads SYDVKM. The CDR3 covers 14 residues. The CDR3 region has the DNA TGTGCCAGCAGGAAGTCCAGTCTGTCCAATGAGCAGTTCTTC. Protein: CASRKSSLSNEQFF.

The sample holds many counts of this clonotype. The chain joins TRBV5-1 to TRBJ2-7; D is possibly TRBD1 or TRBD2 (5 bases each). From germline, CDR1 is SGHRS and CDR2 YFSETQ. V was pared by 7 bases and J by 6 bases, with 11 bases between. The CDR3 loop spans 11 amino acids. CDR3 region: CASRERGEQYF. CDR3 bases: TGCGCCAGCCGGGAAAGGGGCGAGCAGTACTTC.

A remark on this clonotype: One junction end does not reproduce the germline sequence, and a read error may be involved. The rearrangement joins TRBV7-2 to TRBJ2-1; 8 bases are shared with TRBD2. The CDR3 length is 16 residues. CDR1 and CDR2 (germline): SGHTA, FQGNSA. The CDR3 sequence: CASSPRREDRYDEQFF. DNA of the CDR3: TGTGCCAGCAGCCCACGGCGGGAGGACCGCTACGATGAGCAGTTCTTC.

This clonotype was observed many times. V is TRBV12-3 or TRBV12-4 and J is TRBJ2-5; TRBD1 aligns across 10 bases. V gave up 7 bases and J gave up 5 bases; unmatched junction bases: 10. The CDR3 sequence is 15 residues long. CDR3 sequence: CASTLGTGVDETQYF. The CDR3 coding sequence is TGTGCCAGCACCCTGGGGACAGGGGTAGATGAGACCCAGTACTTC.

Only one count was recorded for this clonotype. The V call is TRBV14, the J call TRBJ1-2, with D maybe TRBD1 (5 bases). Trimming pared 4 bases from V and 8 bases from J, leaving 11 bases between. CDR1 and CDR2 (germline): SGHDN, FVKESK. The CDR3 loop spans 12 amino acids. For the CDR3, the DNA is TGTGCCAGCAGCCGGGACCGGAGAGGCTACACCTTC. Its translation: CASSRDRRGYTF.